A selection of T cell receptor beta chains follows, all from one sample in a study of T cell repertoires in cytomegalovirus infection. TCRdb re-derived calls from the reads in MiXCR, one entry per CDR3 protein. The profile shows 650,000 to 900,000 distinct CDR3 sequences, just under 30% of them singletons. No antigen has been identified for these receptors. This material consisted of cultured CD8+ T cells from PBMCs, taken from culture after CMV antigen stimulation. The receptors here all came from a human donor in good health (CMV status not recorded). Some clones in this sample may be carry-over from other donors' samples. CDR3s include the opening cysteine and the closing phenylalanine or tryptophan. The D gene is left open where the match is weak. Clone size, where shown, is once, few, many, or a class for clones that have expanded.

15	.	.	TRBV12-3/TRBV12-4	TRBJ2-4	TGTGCCAGCACCCTTCAGCGCAGGGCGGGAAACATTCAGTACTTC	CASTLQRRAGNIQYF
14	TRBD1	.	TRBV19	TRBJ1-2	TGTGCCAGTAGTGGCGACAGGGCCGTTATTGGCTACACCTTC	CASSGDRAVIGYTF
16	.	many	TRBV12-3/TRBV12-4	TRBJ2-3	TGTGCCAGCAGTCCCCGGGATTTCTTTGACACAGATACGCAGTATTTT	CASSPRDFFDTDTQYF
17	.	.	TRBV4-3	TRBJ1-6	TGCGCCAGCAGCCAAGAGCGAGCTGGGTCCTATAATTCACCCCTCCACTTT	CASSQERAGSYNSPLHF
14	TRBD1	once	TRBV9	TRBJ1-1	TGTGCCAGCAGCGTGGGCGACAGGGCCACTGAAGCTTTCTTT	CASSVGDRATEAFF
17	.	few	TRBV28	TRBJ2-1	TGTGCCAGCAGTCCCCCTAGATCCGAGAGCTCCTACAATGAGCAGTTCTTC	CASSPPRSESSYNEQFF
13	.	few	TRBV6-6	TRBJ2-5	TGTGCCAGCATTTCCAGGGGAGGCGAGACCCAGTACTTC	CASISRGGETQYF
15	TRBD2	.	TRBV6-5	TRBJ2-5	TGTGCCAGCAGTTACTCTAGCGGGGACCCCGTGGACCAGTACTTC	CASSYSSGDPVDQYF
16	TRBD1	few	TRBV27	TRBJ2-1	TGTGCCAGCAGTTCGCGTGACAGGGGCAGAGGGGATGAGCAGTTCTTC	CASSSRDRGRGDEQFF
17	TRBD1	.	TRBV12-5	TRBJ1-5	TGTGCTAGTGGTTTTACGACGGACAGGGAAAGCAATCAGCCCCAGCATTTT	CASGFTTDRESNQPQHF
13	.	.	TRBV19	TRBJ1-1	TGTGCCAGTAAGGGTTGGGAAAACACTGAAGCTTTCTTT	CASKGWENTEAFF
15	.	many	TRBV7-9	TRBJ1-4	TGTGCCAGCAGCTTAGCCGGGGAGGCTAATGAAAAACTGTTTTTT	CASSLAGEANEKLFF
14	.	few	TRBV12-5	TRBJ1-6	TGTGCTAGTGGTTCAGGGGTATATAATTCACCCCTCCACTTT	CASGSGVYNSPLHF
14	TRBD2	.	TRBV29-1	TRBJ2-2	TGCAGCGTTGCCGGGGGGGCCATGTCCGGGGAGCTGTTTTTT	CSVAGGAMSGELFF
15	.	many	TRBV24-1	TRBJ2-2	TGTGCCACCAGTGAGCCCAGGGGTAACACCGGGGAGCTGTTTTTT	CATSEPRGNTGELFF
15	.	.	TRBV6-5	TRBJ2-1	TGTGCCAGCAGTTACGCCCAGGGCGGCTACAATGAGCAGTTCTTC	CASSYAQGGYNEQFF
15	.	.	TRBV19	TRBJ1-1	TGTGCCAGTAGTATAGGGTTAATGGAGAACACTGAAGCTTTCTTT	CASSIGLMENTEAFF
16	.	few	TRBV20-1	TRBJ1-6	TGCAGTGCTAGAGATCTCCCGGGGCACTATAATTCACCCCTCCACTTT	CSARDLPGHYNSPLHF
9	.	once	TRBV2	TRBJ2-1	TGTGCCAGCAGCTCTGGGCAGTTCTTC	CASSSGQFF
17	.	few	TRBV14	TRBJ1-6	TGTGCCAGCAGCCAAAGAGGAGCAGGGGAGGGAAGTTCACCCCTCCACTTT	CASSQRGAGEGSSPLHF
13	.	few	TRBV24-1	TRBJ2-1	TGTGCCACCAGTACAGCCGGGGCCAATGAGCAGTTCTTC	CATSTAGANEQFF
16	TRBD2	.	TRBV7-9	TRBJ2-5	TGTGCCAGCAGCTTTGACGGGGGGGCCTTAGAAGAGACCCAGTACTTC	CASSFDGGALEETQYF
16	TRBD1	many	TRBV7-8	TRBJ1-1	TGTGCCAGCAGCTCTGGGCCACAGGGGGCTTTCACTGAAGCTTTCTTT	CASSSGPQGAFTEAFF
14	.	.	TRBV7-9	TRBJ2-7	TGTGCCAGCAGCACACGAGGGAGTTTCTACGAGCAGTACTTC	CASSTRGSFYEQYF
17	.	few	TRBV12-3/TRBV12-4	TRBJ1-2	TGTGCCAGCAGTTTTGAGGGCAGGAGGGCGTCTAACTATGGCTACACCTTC	CASSFEGRRASNYGYTF
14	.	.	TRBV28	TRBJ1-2	TGTGCCAGCAGTTTATACCCGGGCCCGTATGGCTACACCTTC	CASSLYPGPYGYTF
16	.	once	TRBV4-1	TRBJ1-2	TGCGCCAGCAGCCAAGAATCGGTACGGGCCCCCTATGGCTACACCTTC	CASSQESVRAPYGYTF
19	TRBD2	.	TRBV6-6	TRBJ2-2	TGTGCCAGCAGTTACTCAGCGACTAGCGGGGGGACGAACACCGGGGAGCTGTTTTTT	CASSYSATSGGTNTGELFF